This T cell receptor beta chain derives from a study of naive and memory T cell subsets. Study results and caveats: Potentially, T cell activation and differentiation skew this RNA-based measurement.

This CDR3 is 15 amino acids long. Germline loops: CDR1 MNHEY, CDR2 SVGAGI. The germline V and J ends were trimmed by 5 bases and 2 bases, with 13 bases remaining between them. The library had UMIs added by 3' ligation of an oligonucleotide to TCR cDNA. Cells were not sorted; total RNA input targeted about 1 to 1000 ng. Amplification of ligated cDNA took four PCR rounds with SP2 and nested alpha and beta constant primers. MiXCR, applied by TCRdb to the 5' RACE reads, yields one record per CDR3 protein. The sample lists 45,000 to 55,000 distinct CDR3 sequences; about 4.4% were seen once. This clonotype was seen at least ten times. What it binds is unknown.

This sequence joins TRBV6-5 and TRBJ1-5; D remains ambiguous. This clonotype originated in a female donor in good health. The CDR3 coding sequence is TGTGCCAGCAGTCAAAGCTCAGGAGGCAATCAGCCCCAGCATTTT. Translation: CASSQSSGGNQPQHF.